Listed below are T cell receptor beta chains from one sample, sequenced in a study of Ad26.COV2.S vaccination and SARS-CoV-2 variants. TCRdb's copy holds only in-frame clones and misses some; the assay was immunoSEQ multiplex PCR. Among 350,000 to 500,000 clones listed, less than 95% were seen once. The sequencing here drew on peripheral blood, taken in a trial of Ad26.COV2.S vaccine versus placebo. Receptor source: a person aged 18-65 years who received the Ad26.COV2.S COVID-19 vaccine or a placebo. The CDR3 runs from the conserved cysteine through the conserved F or W. The order of the fields is J gene, V gene, clone size, D gene, CDR3 protein, CDR3 DNA. A D gene is named only where the DNA matches it firmly. The size field is filled for only some rows; it gives once, few, many or a size class.

>TRBJ2-5|TRBV7-2|.|.
CASSSTLRSEMETQYF
TGTGCCAGCAGCTCCACTTTAAGGTCAGAGATGGAGACCCAGTACTTC
>TRBJ2-1|TRBV24-1|.|TRBD2
CATSGTSGRYNEQFF
TGTGCCACCAGCGGGACTAGCGGGAGGTACAATGAGCAGTTCTTC
>TRBJ2-5|TRBV19|.|.
CASTSGGIGTQYF
TGTGCCAGTACCTCCGGAGGAATTGGGACCCAGTACTTC
>TRBJ2-7|TRBV5-1|.|TRBD1
CASSLITGAYEQYF
TGCGCCAGCAGCTTGATAACAGGGGCCTACGAGCAGTACTTC
>TRBJ2-1|TRBV6-1|.|.
CASSEGAGKGPYNEQFF
TGTGCCAGCAGTGAAGGGGCAGGGAAAGGACCCTACAATGAGCAGTTCTTC
>TRBJ1-6|TRBV5-6|.|TRBD1
CASSLITGDSPLHF
TGTGCCAGCAGCTTGATTACAGGGGATTCACCCCTCCACTTT
>TRBJ2-7|TRBV11-2|.|TRBD1
CASSADRGPPLRQYF
TGTGCCAGCAGCGCGGACAGGGGACCCCCTCTCCGGCAGTACTTC
>TRBJ2-7|TRBV4-3|few|.
CASSQDTVGSGYEQYF
TGCGCCAGCAGCCAAGATACGGTAGGGAGCGGTTACGAGCAGTACTTC
>TRBJ2-5|TRBV5-1|.|.
CASSQTRDPLTQYF
TGCGCCAGCAGCCAAACCCGGGACCCACTAACCCAGTACTTC
>TRBJ1-6|TRBV6-5|.|TRBD1
CASTLQGHSPLHF
TGTGCCAGCACCTTACAGGGGCATTCACCCCTCCACTTT
>TRBJ2-7|TRBV7-2|.|.
CASSLTRAPEQYF
TGTGCCAGCAGCTTAACTAGAGCTCCCGAGCAGTACTTC
>TRBJ2-5|TRBV30|.|TRBD1
CAWSRGRVRETQYF
TGTGCCTGGAGTAGGGGGCGGGTACGAGAGACCCAGTACTTC
>TRBJ1-5|TRBV7-9|.|.
CASSSGWNQPQHF
TGTGCCAGCAGCTCTGGATGGAATCAGCCCCAGCATTTT
>TRBJ2-7|TRBV27|.|.
CASSFSQGPYEQYF
TGTGCCAGCAGTTTCAGCCAGGGCCCTTACGAGCAGTACTTC
>TRBJ1-5|TRBV28|.|TRBD1
CASSSPGQGGNQPQHF
TGTGCCAGCAGTTCACCCGGACAGGGGGGAAATCAGCCCCAGCATTTT
>TRBJ2-1|TRBV6-1|.|.
CASSDPGTEQFF
TGTGCCAGCAGTGACCCCGGGACTGAGCAGTTCTTC
>TRBJ2-3|TRBV11-2|.|TRBD2
CASSFTSGRTDTQYF
TGTGCCAGCAGCTTCACTAGCGGGAGGACAGATACGCAGTATTTT
>TRBJ2-1|TRBV14|.|TRBD2
CASSQETSGRKFF
TGTGCCAGCAGCCAAGAAACTAGCGGGAGAAAGTTCTTC
>TRBJ1-2|TRBV5-1|few|TRBD1
CASSPDRGVWGYTF
TGCGCCAGCAGCCCGGACAGGGGTGTATGGGGCTACACCTTC
>TRBJ2-1|TRBV4-1|.|TRBD2
CASSQMTISGSGNEQFF
TGCGCCAGCAGCCAAATGACGATTAGCGGGAGTGGTAATGAGCAGTTCTTC
>TRBJ2-7|TRBV3-1/TRBV3-2|.|TRBD2
CASSQDGTSREQYF
TGTGCCAGCAGCCAAGATGGGACTAGCCGGGAGCAGTACTTC
>TRBJ2-6|TRBV4-3|.|TRBD1
CTSSQKTGDFLANVLTF
TGCACCAGCAGCCAAAAGACAGGGGACTTCTTGGCCAACGTCCTGACTTTC
>TRBJ1-2|TRBV5-4|.|.
CASLLSEGGAGYTF
TGTGCCAGCTTACTTTCAGAGGGCGGTGCTGGCTACACCTTC
>TRBJ2-3|TRBV28|.|.
CASSRYTGSDTQYF
TGTGCCAGCAGTCGGTACACAGGGTCAGATACGCAGTATTTT
>TRBJ2-7|TRBV7-8|.|TRBD1
CASSLALFGTDYEQYF
TGTGCCAGCAGCTTAGCGCTATTCGGGACAGATTACGAGCAGTACTTC
>TRBJ2-5|TRBV6-2/TRBV6-3|.|.
CASSYSLSGETQYF
TGTGCCAGCAGTTACTCGCTTAGCGGAGAGACCCAGTACTTC
>TRBJ1-2|TRBV28|.|TRBD1
CASSFQGAGGNYGYTF
TGTGCCAGCAGTTTCCAAGGGGCAGGGGGTAACTATGGCTACACCTTC
>TRBJ2-7|TRBV13|.|TRBD2
CATAERGRDEQYF
TGTGCCACAGCGGAGCGGGGGCGGGACGAGCAGTACTTC
>TRBJ2-1|TRBV7-2|.|TRBD1
CASSFGDRGRPYNEQFF
TGTGCCAGCAGCTTCGGAGACAGGGGACGTCCTTACAATGAGCAGTTCTTC
>TRBJ2-5|TRBV7-2|.|TRBD2
CASSLRVLSGRRIQETQYF
TGTGCCAGCAGCTTAAGAGTGCTCAGCGGGAGGCGCATCCAAGAGACCCAGTACTTC
>TRBJ2-1|TRBV19|.|.
CASSIMTANNEQFF
TGTGCCAGTAGTATCATGACAGCCAACAATGAGCAGTTCTTC
>TRBJ2-1|TRBV27|.|.
CASSLSFRDEQFF
TGTGCCAGCAGTTTATCCTTTCGTGATGAGCAGTTCTTC
>TRBJ2-3|TRBV2|.|TRBD1
CASARTGVRADTQYF
TGTGCCAGCGCTAGGACAGGGGTGAGGGCAGATACGCAGTATTTT
>TRBJ2-2|TRBV11-2|.|TRBD1
CASSLTGGWNTGELFF
TGTGCCAGCAGCTTAACAGGGGGGTGGAACACCGGGGAGCTGTTTTTT
>TRBJ1-4|TRBV4-2|.|.
CASRGTKGQGFDEKLFF
TGTGCCAGCAGGGGGACGAAGGGGCAGGGCTTTGATGAAAAACTGTTTTTT
>TRBJ2-7|TRBV11-1|.|.
CASSLLRVPSYEQYF
TGTGCCAGCAGCTTATTGCGGGTGCCCTCCTACGAGCAGTACTTC
>TRBJ2-1|TRBV7-8|.|TRBD2
CASSAGLAGEWEQFF
TGTGCCAGCAGCGCAGGACTAGCGGGAGAGTGGGAGCAGTTCTTC
>TRBJ2-3|TRBV16|.|.
CASSLVTGIRTDTQYF
TGTGCCAGCAGCCTAGTAACAGGGATTCGCACAGATACGCAGTATTTT
>TRBJ2-1|TRBV24-1|.|TRBD2
CATSAPPRASGTYNEQFF
TGTGCCACCAGTGCCCCTCCCCGGGCTAGCGGGACCTACAATGAGCAGTTCTTC
>TRBJ1-4|TRBV30|.|.
CAWSVRDFLFF
TGTGCCTGGAGTGTCCGAGATTTTCTGTTTTTT
>TRBJ1-4|TRBV2|once|TRBD1
CASGRQGGEKLFF
TGTGCCAGCGGTAGACAGGGTGGTGAAAAACTGTTTTTT
>TRBJ1-1|TRBV5-1|.|.
CASSVGGAGTAFF
TGCGCCAGCAGCGTTGGGGGCGCCGGGACTGCTTTCTTT
>TRBJ2-1|TRBV13|.|TRBD1
CASSTQGQGYYNEQFF
TGTGCCAGCAGCACACAGGGACAGGGGTATTACAATGAGCAGTTCTTC
>TRBJ2-7|TRBV4-2|once|TRBD1
CASSQGTNRDSSYEQYF
TGTGCCAGCAGCCAGGGAACCAACCGGGACAGCTCCTACGAGCAGTACTTC
>TRBJ2-7|TRBV5-1|.|TRBD1
CASSLGDRVYEQYF
TGCGCCAGCAGCTTGGGGGACAGGGTCTACGAGCAGTACTTC
>TRBJ2-1|TRBV9|.|.
CASSVGSNNEQFF
TGTGCCAGCAGCGTAGGTAGTAACAATGAGCAGTTCTTC
>TRBJ1-4|TRBV3-1/TRBV3-2|once|.
CASSHYREKLFF
TGTGCCAGCAGCCATTACAGGGAAAAACTGTTTTTT
>TRBJ1-1|TRBV29-1|.|.
CSVLARGGSTEAFF
TGCAGCGTTTTGGCTCGTGGAGGCAGCACTGAAGCTTTCTTT
>TRBJ2-7|TRBV7-6|.|.
CASSLGAMSSYEQYF
TGTGCCAGCAGCTTAGGGGCTATGAGCTCCTACGAGCAGTACTTC
>TRBJ2-4|TRBV6-1|.|.
CASSEMVRGGNIQYF
TGTGCCAGCAGTGAAATGGTCAGGGGGGGAAACATTCAGTACTTC
>TRBJ2-3|TRBV7-9|once|TRBD2
CASSWISSGSGTDTQYF
TGTGCCAGCAGCTGGATATCTAGCGGGAGTGGGACAGATACGCAGTATTTT
>TRBJ2-7|TRBV29-1|once|TRBD2
CSVRTSGAYEQYF
TGCAGCGTCCGGACTAGCGGAGCTTACGAGCAGTACTTC
>TRBJ2-1|TRBV5-4|few|TRBD2
CASSTLAGGRDEQFF
TGTGCCAGCAGCACATTAGCGGGAGGAAGGGATGAGCAGTTCTTC
>TRBJ1-1|TRBV5-4|.|.
CASSAQGNVNTEAFF
TGTGCCAGCAGCGCACAGGGAAATGTGAACACTGAAGCTTTCTTT
>TRBJ2-1|TRBV4-3|once|TRBD2
CASSPGLPYNEQFF
TGCGCCAGCAGCCCGGGACTACCTTACAATGAGCAGTTCTTC
>TRBJ1-5|TRBV19|.|.
CASSILEQPQHF
TGTGCCAGTAGTATACTGGAGCAGCCCCAGCATTTT
>TRBJ2-1|TRBV4-2|many|.
CASSQTSSSYNEQFF
TGTGCCAGCAGCCAAACTAGTAGCTCCTACAATGAGCAGTTCTTC